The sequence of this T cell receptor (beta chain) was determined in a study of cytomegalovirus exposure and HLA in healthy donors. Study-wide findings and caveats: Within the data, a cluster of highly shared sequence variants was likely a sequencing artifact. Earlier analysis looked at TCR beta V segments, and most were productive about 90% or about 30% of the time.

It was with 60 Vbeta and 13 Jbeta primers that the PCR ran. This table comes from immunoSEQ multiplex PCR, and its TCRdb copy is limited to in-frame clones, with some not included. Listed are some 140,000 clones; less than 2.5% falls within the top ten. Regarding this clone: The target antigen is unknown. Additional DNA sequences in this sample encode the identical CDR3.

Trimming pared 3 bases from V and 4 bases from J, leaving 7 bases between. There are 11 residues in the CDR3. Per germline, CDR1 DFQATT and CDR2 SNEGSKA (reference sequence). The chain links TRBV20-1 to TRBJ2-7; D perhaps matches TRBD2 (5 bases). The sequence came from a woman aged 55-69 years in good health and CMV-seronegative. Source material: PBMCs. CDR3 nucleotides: TGCAGTGCTAGTCTAGCTTACGAGCAGTACTTC. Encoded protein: CSASLAYEQYF.